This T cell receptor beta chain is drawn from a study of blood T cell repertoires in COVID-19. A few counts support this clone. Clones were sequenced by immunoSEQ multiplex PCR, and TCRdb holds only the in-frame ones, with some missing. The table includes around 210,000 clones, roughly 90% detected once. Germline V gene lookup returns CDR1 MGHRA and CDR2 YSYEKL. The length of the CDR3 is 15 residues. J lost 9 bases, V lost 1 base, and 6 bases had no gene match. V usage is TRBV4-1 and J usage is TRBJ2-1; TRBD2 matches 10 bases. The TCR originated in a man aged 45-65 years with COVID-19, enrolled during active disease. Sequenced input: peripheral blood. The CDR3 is CASSQGLAGASEQFF. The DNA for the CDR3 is TGCGCCAGCAGCCAAGGTCTAGCGGGAGCTAGTGAGCAGTTCTTC.